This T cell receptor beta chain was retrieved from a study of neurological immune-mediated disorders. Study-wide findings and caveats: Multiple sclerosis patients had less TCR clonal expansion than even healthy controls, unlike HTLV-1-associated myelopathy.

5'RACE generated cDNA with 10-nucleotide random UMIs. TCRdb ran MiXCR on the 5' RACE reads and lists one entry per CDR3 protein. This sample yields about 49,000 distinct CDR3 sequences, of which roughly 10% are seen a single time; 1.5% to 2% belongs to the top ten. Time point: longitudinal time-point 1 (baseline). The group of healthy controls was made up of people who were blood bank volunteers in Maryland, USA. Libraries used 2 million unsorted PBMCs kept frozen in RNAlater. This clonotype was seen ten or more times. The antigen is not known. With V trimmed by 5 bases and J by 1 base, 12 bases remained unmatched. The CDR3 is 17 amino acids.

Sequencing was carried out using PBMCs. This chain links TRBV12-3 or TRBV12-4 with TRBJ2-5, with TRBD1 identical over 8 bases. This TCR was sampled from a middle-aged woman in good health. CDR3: CASSAALFRGPQETQYF. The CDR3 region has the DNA TGTGCCAGCAGTGCCGCTCTATTCAGGGGGCCCCAAGAGACCCAGTACTTC.